The T cell receptor (beta chain) described here comes from a study of blood T cell repertoires in COVID-19. Repertoires were generated with immunoSEQ multiplex PCR, while TCRdb's copy carries only in-frame clones and drops some. The sample lists over 150,000 clones; 75% to 90% were seen once. Categorization into cohorts depended on clinical history that participants reported. With 5 bases removed from V and 7 bases from J, the gap between germline ends came to 12 bases. The germline CDR1 and CDR2 sequences are MDHEN and SYDVKM. The CDR3 has 13 amino acids. Specimen: PBMCs or T cells enriched from blood (not recorded which). The receptor was derived from a woman in her twenties or thirties who had recovered from COVID-19. This chain uses TRBV28 with TRBJ2-1; no clear D gene. For the CDR3, the DNA is TGTGCCAGCAGTACACCACCAAAAAATGAGCAGTTCTTC. It specifies CASSTPPKNEQFF.